Listed below are T cell receptor beta chains from one sample, sequenced in a study of beta chain features in type 1 diabetes. TCRdb's table, derived via immunoSEQ multiplex PCR, lists solely in-frame clones and lacks some. The table shows 300,000 to 400,000 clones, with 8.5% to 10% occurring only once. The specimen sequenced was central memory CD4+ T cells from blood. The receptors shown here come from a young man with type 1 diabetes. Each CDR3 is given with its conserved first and last residue. A D gene is named only where the DNA matches it firmly. Clone size is not always given. Where it is, it says once, few, many or a class for expanded clones.

d_gene	abundance	v_gene	j_gene	CDR3nt	CDR3aa
TRBD2	-	TRBV15	TRBJ2-3	TGTGCCACCAGCAGAGCCCTAGCGGGAAGCACAGATACGCAGTATTTT	CATSRALAGSTDTQYF
-	few	TRBV28	TRBJ2-7	TGTGCCAGCAGTACCCCTGGGGACGAGCAGTACTTC	CASSTPGDEQYF
TRBD2	-	TRBV6-1	TRBJ2-1	TGTGCCAGCAGTTCCTGGACTAGCTTCGGTGAGCAGTTCTTC	CASSSWTSFGEQFF
-	-	TRBV6-6	TRBJ1-3	TGTGCCAGCAGTTACGGGGGAGACACCATATATTTT	CASSYGGDTIYF
-	-	TRBV11-3	TRBJ2-3	TGTGCCAGCAGCGCGCTGGCCCTTGACCCGGGGACGCAGTATTTT	CASSALALDPGTQYF
-	-	TRBV5-1	TRBJ2-7	TGCGCCAGCAGTAGCACCGGGTTAACCCACGAGCAGTACTTC	CASSSTGLTHEQYF
-	few	TRBV18	TRBJ1-3	TGTGCCAGCTCACCCGGAGACCTTCTCTCTGGAAACACCATATATTTT	CASSPGDLLSGNTIYF
-	-	TRBV6-5	TRBJ2-1	TGTGCCAGCAGTTATCAAGGATCCTACGATGAGCAGTTCTTC	CASSYQGSYDEQFF
TRBD2	-	TRBV30	TRBJ2-7	TGTGCCTGGAGTCGGGGAGGGCCTTTCAACGAGCAGTACTTC	CAWSRGGPFNEQYF
-	few	TRBV11-2	TRBJ1-2	TGTGCCAGCAGCCAGGGACGGCTCTGTGGCTACACCTTC	CASSQGRLCGYTF
-	few	TRBV28	TRBJ2-1	TGTGCCAGCAGTTTATATGGAGAGCAGTTCTTC	CASSLYGEQFF
-	few	TRBV7-6	TRBJ2-5	TGTGCCAGCAGCGTGAACCAAGAGACCCAGTACTTC	CASSVNQETQYF
-	-	TRBV12-2	TRBJ2-7	TGTGCAAGTCGCTTAGCCTCGGGGCGGACCGGGATCCCCCACGAGCAGTACTTC	CASRLASGRTGIPHEQYF
TRBD2	-	TRBV30	TRBJ2-3	TGTGCCTGGAGTGTAGCGGGAACAGATACGCAGTATTTT	CAWSVAGTDTQYF
-	-	TRBV7-2	TRBJ1-1	TGTGCCAGCAGCCCCCCAAGGGGGAAGACTGAAGCTTTCTTT	CASSPPRGKTEAFF
-	few	TRBV28	TRBJ1-2	TGTGCCAGCAGACTAACTCCGGGGGTAAGGGGCTACACCTTC	CASRLTPGVRGYTF
-	-	TRBV7-2	TRBJ2-5	TGTGCCAGCAGCTTAGTCCTCCAGCAGACCCAGTACTTC	CASSLVLQQTQYF
-	-	TRBV21-1	TRBJ2-1	TGTGCCAGCAGCGACTTAGGTGAGCAGTTCTTC	CASSDLGEQFF
TRBD1	few	TRBV30	TRBJ1-1	TGTGCCTGGAAACCGCCGGGACAGGAGAACACTGAAGCTTTCTTT	CAWKPPGQENTEAFF
TRBD1	few	TRBV28	TRBJ2-2	TGTGCCAGCAGTTTAAACAGGGGGGTCGGGGAGCTGTTTTTT	CASSLNRGVGELFF
TRBD2	many	TRBV5-4	TRBJ2-1	TGTGCCAGCAGCTTTGGGACTAGGGATGAGCAGTTCTTC	CASSFGTRDEQFF
TRBD1	-	TRBV19	TRBJ1-5	TGTGCCACCGGGAGGACAGGGGGCCGTAGCAATCAGCCCCAGCATTTT	CATGRTGGRSNQPQHF
-	-	TRBV29-1	TRBJ2-7	TGCAGCGTTGAAGTCTCGAGCTCCTACGAGCAGTACTTC	CSVEVSSSYEQYF
TRBD2	-	TRBV5-1	TRBJ2-1	TGCGCCAGCTCGAAAGGTCCTAGCGGGAACAATGAGCAGTTCTTC	CASSKGPSGNNEQFF
TRBD1	many	TRBV29-1	TRBJ1-3	TGCAGCGTTAGGACAGGGACAAACACCATATATTTT	CSVRTGTNTIYF
TRBD1	-	TRBV10-3	TRBJ1-1	TGTGCCATCAGTGGAGGACAGGGGCAGAACACTGAAGCTTTCTTT	CAISGGQGQNTEAFF
-	few	TRBV14	TRBJ2-7	TGTGCCAGCAGCCCCCGACAGGTGAGCTCCTACGAGCAGTACTTC	CASSPRQVSSYEQYF
-	-	TRBV29-1	TRBJ1-1	TGCAGCGCCAGGATACCCGGGGCTGAAGCTTTCTTT	CSARIPGAEAFF
-	-	TRBV19	TRBJ2-7	TGTGCCAGTAGTAGTTTGGCTAGCGATACCTACGAGCAGTACTTC	CASSSLASDTYEQYF
TRBD1	-	TRBV25-1	TRBJ2-5	TGTGCCAGTACAGGGGGCCGAGGTAGTTGGCAAGAGACCCAGTACTTC	CASTGGRGSWQETQYF
-	-	TRBV6-1	TRBJ1-1	TGTGCCAGCAGTGAAAGGGAAAGCCGTGAAGCTTTCTTT	CASSERESREAFF
-	-	TRBV7-2	TRBJ2-3	TGTGCCAGCAGCTTGACTCAGGCGGGTTCAGATACGCAGTATTTT	CASSLTQAGSDTQYF
TRBD2	few	TRBV7-2	TRBJ2-1	TGTGCCAGCAGCTTAGTTTCGGGAGGGTTCGATGAGCAGTTCTTC	CASSLVSGGFDEQFF
-	few	TRBV28	TRBJ1-3	TGTGCCAGCAGTTCACCCCCCGGAAACACCATATATTTT	CASSSPPGNTIYF
-	few	TRBV28	TRBJ1-4	TGTGCCAGCAGCCCGGAACAGGGTAGAAAACTGTTTTTT	CASSPEQGRKLFF
-	-	TRBV29-1	TRBJ2-1	TGCAGCGTTGAATTGAGGCGGGACCTCTACAATGAGCAGTTCTTC	CSVELRRDLYNEQFF
TRBD1	few	TRBV6-6	TRBJ2-4	TGTGCCAGCAGTTACTCTAGGACAGGGGATAGCATTCAGTACTTC	CASSYSRTGDSIQYF
-	-	TRBV5-1	TRBJ1-5	TGCGCCAGCAGCTTGGCAGGGGGCAATCAGCCCCAGCATTTT	CASSLAGGNQPQHF
TRBD1	few	TRBV14	TRBJ2-2	TGTGCCAGCAGCCATCTGGACAGGCACACCGGGGAGCTGTTTTTT	CASSHLDRHTGELFF
-	-	TRBV5-1	TRBJ2-1	TGCGCCAGCAGTTTAGACAACCAACGCGGCAATGAGCAGTTCTTC	CASSLDNQRGNEQFF
-	few	TRBV6-5	TRBJ2-1	TGTGCCAGCAGTTACATGAGGGGGGTCGATGAGCAGTTCTTC	CASSYMRGVDEQFF
-	few	TRBV11-3	TRBJ2-7	TGTGCCAGCAGCTTAGCCCCCACCTACGAGCAGTACTTC	CASSLAPTYEQYF
-	-	TRBV19	TRBJ1-1	TGTGCCAGTAGTATAGATTGGAGGCGGGGGGCGTCAAAAAACACTGAAGCTTTCTTT	CASSIDWRRGASKNTEAFF
-	-	TRBV18	TRBJ2-7	TGTGCCAGCTCTCCCGCAGCCCCTCAAGGAGCAACTTACGAGCAGTACTTC	CASSPAAPQGATYEQYF
-	-	TRBV28	TRBJ2-5	TGTGCCAGCAGTTCTGACAGGCTCGGTATTGGGACCCAGTACTTC	CASSSDRLGIGTQYF
TRBD1	few	TRBV6-1	TRBJ2-5	TGTGCCAGCAGTGACGGGACAGCGATCTTCCAAGAGACCCAGTACTTC	CASSDGTAIFQETQYF
-	few	TRBV4-3	TRBJ1-1	TGCGCCAGCAGCCAAGAGGTAGGGAACACTGAAGCTTTCTTT	CASSQEVGNTEAFF
-	-	TRBV5-5	TRBJ2-7	TGTGCCAGCAGCTTGGTCCCCCGGACAGTACCTTACGAGCAGTACTTC	CASSLVPRTVPYEQYF
-	-	TRBV28	TRBJ2-7	TGTGCCAGCAGCCCGGGACACCAATACTCCTACGAGCAGTACTTC	CASSPGHQYSYEQYF
TRBD1	many	TRBV7-9	TRBJ1-5	TGTGCCAGCAGCCCGCTCACAGGGGATCAGCCCCAGCATTTT	CASSPLTGDQPQHF
-	few	TRBV7-2	TRBJ1-2	TGTGCCAGCAGCTCCCCCGGTGGTGGTGGCTACACCTTC	CASSSPGGGGYTF
-	-	TRBV5-1	TRBJ1-1	TGCGCCAGCAGCTTGGGGGCAGGGTCGGTTGAAGCTTTCTTT	CASSLGAGSVEAFF
-	few	TRBV6-6	TRBJ1-1	TGTGCCAGCAGGCTCTCAGTGAACACTGAAGCTTTCTTT	CASRLSVNTEAFF
-	-	TRBV27	TRBJ1-1	TGTGCCAGCCTCTCAGGAAACAGACCTTACACTGAAGCTTTCTTT	CASLSGNRPYTEAFF
TRBD2	-	TRBV4-3	TRBJ2-7	TGCGCCAGCAGCCAAGATCTAGCTAGCGGGAGCTACGAGCAGTACTTC	CASSQDLASGSYEQYF
TRBD1	few	TRBV28	TRBJ1-1	TGTGCCAGCAGAGCCCCGGACAGGAGTAACACTGAAGCTTTCTTT	CASRAPDRSNTEAFF
-	few	TRBV29-1	TRBJ1-3	TGCAGCGTTGAAGATCTTAGGGTCTCTGGAAACACCATATATTTT	CSVEDLRVSGNTIYF